These T cell receptor beta chains were read from a single sample in a study of human T cells and chemical hapten exposure. TCRdb fed the RACE reads into MiXCR, producing one record per CDR3 protein. This sample has 95,000 to 150,000 distinct CDR3 sequences, with 12% to 15% found just once. The material sequenced was whole blood, taken in connection with sensitization to the hapten diphenylcyclopropenone (DPC). Every receptor here comes from a man aged 18 to 35 with alopecia areata. Some clones in this sample may be carry-over from other donors' samples. Each CDR3 is given with its conserved first and last residue. The order of the fields is V gene, D gene, J gene, clone size, CDR3 DNA, CDR3 protein. A D gene is named only where the DNA matches it firmly. Expanded clones get a size class; other rows say once, few or many, or leave the size out.

V gene: TRBV14; D gene: TRBD2; J gene: TRBJ2-7; clone size: .; CDR3 DNA: TGTGCCAGCTCTCCGGGACTAGCGGGGATTGAGCAGTACTTC; CDR3 protein: CASSPGLAGIEQYF
V gene: TRBV7-6; D gene: .; J gene: TRBJ2-3; clone size: few; CDR3 DNA: TGTGCCAGCAGCTTAGATCCAGGGTCAGATACGCAGTATTTT; CDR3 protein: CASSLDPGSDTQYF
V gene: TRBV12-3/TRBV12-4; D gene: TRBD1; J gene: TRBJ1-1; clone size: few; CDR3 DNA: TGTGCCAGCAGTCTACTAAGGACAGGGTCGAGGATGAACACTGAAGCTTTCTTT; CDR3 protein: CASSLLRTGSRMNTEAFF
V gene: TRBV11-2; D gene: .; J gene: TRBJ2-2; clone size: few; CDR3 DNA: TGTGCCAGCAGCTGGACATCAGCCGGGGAGCTGTTTTTT; CDR3 protein: CASSWTSAGELFF
V gene: TRBV18; D gene: .; J gene: TRBJ1-1; clone size: few; CDR3 DNA: TGTGCCAGCTCACCGGAGATGACGATGAACACTGAAGCTTTCTTT; CDR3 protein: CASSPEMTMNTEAFF
V gene: TRBV27; D gene: .; J gene: TRBJ2-1; clone size: .; CDR3 DNA: TGTGCCAGCAGTTTAAGAGGGCCCGATTACAATGAGCAGTTCTTC; CDR3 protein: CASSLRGPDYNEQFF
V gene: TRBV24-1; D gene: .; J gene: TRBJ2-3; clone size: .; CDR3 DNA: TGTGCCACCAGTGATGGGGCAGCAGATACGCAGTATTTT; CDR3 protein: CATSDGAADTQYF
V gene: TRBV29-1; D gene: .; J gene: TRBJ1-1; clone size: many; CDR3 DNA: TGCAGCGCTCGGGACGCCATATGGGGTGGCACTGAAGCTTTCTTT; CDR3 protein: CSARDAIWGGTEAFF
V gene: TRBV24-1; D gene: .; J gene: TRBJ1-2; clone size: .; CDR3 DNA: TGTGCCACCAGTGCCAGCAATTATGGCTACACCTTC; CDR3 protein: CATSASNYGYTF
V gene: TRBV14; D gene: .; J gene: TRBJ1-4; clone size: .; CDR3 DNA: TGTGCCAGCAGCCAAGAACACAGATCTAATGAAAAACTGTTTTTT; CDR3 protein: CASSQEHRSNEKLFF
V gene: TRBV6-2/TRBV6-3; D gene: TRBD1; J gene: TRBJ1-5; clone size: many; CDR3 DNA: TGTGCCATCGGACAGGGGGCACCGGATGGCAATCAGCCCCAGCATTTT; CDR3 protein: CAIGQGAPDGNQPQHF
V gene: TRBV10-3; D gene: .; J gene: TRBJ2-3; clone size: few; CDR3 DNA: TGTGCCATCAGACCCAGGTTGGGCAGGGTCGCAGATACGCAGTATTTT; CDR3 protein: CAIRPRLGRVADTQYF
V gene: TRBV7-9; D gene: TRBD1; J gene: TRBJ1-4; clone size: .; CDR3 DNA: TGTGCCAGCAGCCAAACCTGGGGGACAGGGAGTGAAAAACTGTTTTTT; CDR3 protein: CASSQTWGTGSEKLFF
V gene: TRBV28; D gene: TRBD1; J gene: TRBJ1-5; clone size: .; CDR3 DNA: TGTGCCAGCAGTTCATACAGGGGGAATCAGCCCCAGCATTTT; CDR3 protein: CASSSYRGNQPQHF
V gene: TRBV12-3/TRBV12-4; D gene: .; J gene: TRBJ2-5; clone size: .; CDR3 DNA: TGTGCCAGCAGTGTCCCCGGGACTCAAGAGACCCAGTACTTC; CDR3 protein: CASSVPGTQETQYF
V gene: TRBV11-1; D gene: .; J gene: TRBJ1-1; clone size: .; CDR3 DNA: TGTGCCAGCACCAAAGGGAACACTGAAGCTTTCTTT; CDR3 protein: CASTKGNTEAFF
V gene: TRBV23-1; D gene: .; J gene: TRBJ2-2; clone size: many; CDR3 DNA: TGCGCCAGCAGTCCTGGGCGGGGTCACCCCGACAACACCGGGGAGCTGTTTTTT; CDR3 protein: CASSPGRGHPDNTGELFF
V gene: TRBV11-3; D gene: .; J gene: TRBJ1-5; clone size: .; CDR3 DNA: TGTGCCAGCAGCTCAAAGGTTCTCAGCAATCAGCCCCAGCATTTT; CDR3 protein: CASSSKVLSNQPQHF
V gene: TRBV6-2/TRBV6-3; D gene: .; J gene: TRBJ2-3; clone size: .; CDR3 DNA: TGTGCCAGCAGATACTCCGAGCATACAGTGGATACGCAGTATTTT; CDR3 protein: CASRYSEHTVDTQYF
V gene: TRBV20-1; D gene: .; J gene: TRBJ2-1; clone size: .; CDR3 DNA: TGCAGTGCTAGAGATGAGGCTGGGACCACAACTATTCGCAGCTCCTACAATGAGCAGTTCTTC; CDR3 protein: CSARDEAGTTTIRSSYNEQFF
V gene: TRBV20-1; D gene: TRBD1; J gene: TRBJ1-4; clone size: .; CDR3 DNA: TGCAGTGCGTTTTTACAGGGGGCGTCGGAAAAACTGTTTTTT; CDR3 protein: CSAFLQGASEKLFF
V gene: TRBV29-1; D gene: .; J gene: TRBJ2-2; clone size: .; CDR3 DNA: TGCAGCGTTGGGGAAAATGTCGGGGAGCTGTTTTTT; CDR3 protein: CSVGENVGELFF
V gene: TRBV9; D gene: .; J gene: TRBJ2-1; clone size: few; CDR3 DNA: TGTGCCAGCAGCTTACTAGACAGGATCAATGAGCAGTTCTTC; CDR3 protein: CASSLLDRINEQFF
V gene: TRBV6-2/TRBV6-3; D gene: .; J gene: TRBJ1-2; clone size: once; CDR3 DNA: TGTGCCAGCAGTTACTCCGGCAGAAACTATGGCTACACCTTC; CDR3 protein: CASSYSGRNYGYTF
V gene: TRBV7-6; D gene: .; J gene: TRBJ2-5; clone size: .; CDR3 DNA: TGTGCCAGCAGCTTAGCCGGACCGCAAGAGACCCAGTACTTC; CDR3 protein: CASSLAGPQETQYF
V gene: TRBV7-9; D gene: TRBD1; J gene: TRBJ1-2; clone size: .; CDR3 DNA: TGTGCCAGCAGCTTAGTAGGGGGCGATGGCGGCTACGCCTTC; CDR3 protein: CASSLVGGDGGYAF
V gene: TRBV12-3/TRBV12-4; D gene: .; J gene: TRBJ1-3; clone size: few; CDR3 DNA: TGTGCCAGTACTCCGGACACCTCTGGAAACACCATATATTTT; CDR3 protein: CASTPDTSGNTIYF
V gene: TRBV29-1; D gene: .; J gene: TRBJ2-3; clone size: .; CDR3 DNA: TGCAGCGTTGAAGACTTTACAGATACGCAGTATTTT; CDR3 protein: CSVEDFTDTQYF
V gene: TRBV7-6; D gene: .; J gene: TRBJ2-5; clone size: few; CDR3 DNA: TGTGCCAGCAGCTTAGAGGCTGGTCAAGAGACCCAGTACTTC; CDR3 protein: CASSLEAGQETQYF
V gene: TRBV28; D gene: .; J gene: TRBJ2-3; clone size: .; CDR3 DNA: TGTGCCAGCAGCTTACAGGGAGTTAGCACAGATACGCAGTATTTT; CDR3 protein: CASSLQGVSTDTQYF
V gene: TRBV5-1; D gene: .; J gene: TRBJ2-6; clone size: few; CDR3 DNA: TGCGCCAGCAGCTTGGGTGGCTTCTCTGGGGCCAACGTCCTGACTTTC; CDR3 protein: CASSLGGFSGANVLTF
V gene: TRBV6-5; D gene: .; J gene: TRBJ2-5; clone size: few; CDR3 DNA: TGTGCCAGCAGTTACTCTAGTAGGGAGCAAGAGACCCAGTACTTC; CDR3 protein: CASSYSSREQETQYF
V gene: TRBV28; D gene: .; J gene: TRBJ2-5; clone size: .; CDR3 DNA: TGTGCCAGCAGTTTAAGTGACAGACTTAATAAGACCCAGTACTTC; CDR3 protein: CASSLSDRLNKTQYF
V gene: TRBV7-9; D gene: .; J gene: TRBJ1-1; clone size: few; CDR3 DNA: TGTGCCAGCAGCTCCTACCCTCTTGGGGAAGCTTTCTTT; CDR3 protein: CASSSYPLGEAFF
V gene: TRBV29-1; D gene: .; J gene: TRBJ1-1; clone size: few; CDR3 DNA: TGCAGCGTCCGGACACCGAACACTGAAGCTTTCTTT; CDR3 protein: CSVRTPNTEAFF
V gene: TRBV4-3; D gene: .; J gene: TRBJ1-2; clone size: few; CDR3 DNA: TGCGCCAGCAGCCAAGATCCCCGGGACAACTATGGCTACACCTTC; CDR3 protein: CASSQDPRDNYGYTF
V gene: TRBV6-2/TRBV6-3; D gene: TRBD1; J gene: TRBJ2-7; clone size: many; CDR3 DNA: TGTGCCAGCAGCTGGACAGGGCACGAGCAGTACTTC; CDR3 protein: CASSWTGHEQYF
V gene: TRBV20-1; D gene: .; J gene: TRBJ1-1; clone size: many; CDR3 DNA: TGCAGTGCTCCCCGGGGGAACACTGAAGCTTTCTTT; CDR3 protein: CSAPRGNTEAFF
V gene: TRBV5-8; D gene: TRBD1; J gene: TRBJ2-5; clone size: many; CDR3 DNA: TGTGCCAGCAGTTTGGGACAGGCCAACCAAGAGACCCAGTACTTC; CDR3 protein: CASSLGQANQETQYF
V gene: TRBV18; D gene: .; J gene: TRBJ1-4; clone size: .; CDR3 DNA: TGTGCCAGCTCCTCATTGACCGGGGACGATGAAAAACTGTTTTTT; CDR3 protein: CASSSLTGDDEKLFF
V gene: TRBV16; D gene: .; J gene: TRBJ1-1; clone size: .; CDR3 DNA: TGTGCCAGCAGCCAAGGTCGGGGGCTAACCACTGAAGCTTTCTTT; CDR3 protein: CASSQGRGLTTEAFF